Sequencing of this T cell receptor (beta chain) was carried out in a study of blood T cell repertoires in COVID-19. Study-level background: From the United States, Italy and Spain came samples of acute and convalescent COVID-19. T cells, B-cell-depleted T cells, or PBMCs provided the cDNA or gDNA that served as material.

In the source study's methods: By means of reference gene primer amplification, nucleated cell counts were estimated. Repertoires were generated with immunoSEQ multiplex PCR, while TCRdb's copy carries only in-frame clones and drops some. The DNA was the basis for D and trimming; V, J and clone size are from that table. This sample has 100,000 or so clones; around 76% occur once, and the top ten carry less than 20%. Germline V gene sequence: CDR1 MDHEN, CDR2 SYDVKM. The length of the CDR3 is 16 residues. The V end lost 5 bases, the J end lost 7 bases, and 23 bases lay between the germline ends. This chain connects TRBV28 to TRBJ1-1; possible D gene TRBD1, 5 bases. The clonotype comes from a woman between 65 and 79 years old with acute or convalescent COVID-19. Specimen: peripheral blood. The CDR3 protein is CASSPPGVPSTLEAFF. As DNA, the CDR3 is TGTGCCAGCAGTCCCCCGGGGGTGCCCTCAACTCTTGAAGCTTTCTTT. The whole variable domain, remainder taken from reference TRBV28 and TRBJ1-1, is DVKVTQSSRYLVKRTGEKVFLECVQDMDHENMFWYRQDPGLGLRLIYFSYDVKMKEKGDIPEGYSVSREKKERFSLILESASTNQTSMYLCASSPPGVPSTLEAFFGQGTRLTVV.